The present TCR beta chain was sequenced within a study of T cells in Graves' hyperthyroidism and ophthalmopathy. This clonotype was seen at least ten times. What it recognizes is unknown. Cells are PBMCs isolated from about 10 ml of fresh blood. Study outcomes and limitations: A median around 6 months before onset, the model predicted ophthalmopathy.

This CDR3 spans 15 amino acids. Germline CDR1 and CDR2: MNHEY and SVGAGI. V lost 0 bases to trimming and J lost 5 bases, with 8 bases between them. Authors of the study amplified TCR beta CDR3 regions from RNA transcripts. The primer set for the first-round RT-PCR of the TCR CDR3 was HTBI. TCRdb fed the multiplex PCR reads into MiXCR, producing one record per CDR3 protein. The data show 40,000 to 65,000 distinct CDR3 sequences, with approximately 52% seen just once and approximately 9% held by the top ten. This receptor was taken from a woman aged 50 to 60 with Graves' ophthalmopathy. Sequencing was performed on blood. This sequence joins TRBV6-5 and TRBJ1-6; D may be TRBD1 (5 bases). Written as DNA, the CDR3 is TGTGCCAGCAGTTACTCGAGACAGAATAATTCACCCCTCCACTTT. It translates to CASSYSRQNNSPLHF.